This entry concerns a single T cell receptor beta chain. What it binds is unknown. These data originate in a study of T cell responses to AZD1222 COVID-19 vaccine. The study's findings and limits: Increased Spike-specific TCR breadth and depth were observed after two AZD1222 doses.

The method was immunoSEQ multiplex PCR; TCRdb's version includes in-frame clones alone and lacks a portion of them. In the table there are 95,000 to 100,000 clones, less than 95% of which are singletons. CDR1 and CDR2 from the germline V gene are MNHEY and SVGAGI. The CDR3 has 16 residues. V lost 2 bases to trimming and J lost 3 bases, with 16 bases between them. The sequence was obtained from an adult in good health. The sample consisted of peripheral blood, taken on day 0 of AZD1222 vaccination. This chain links TRBV6-5 with TRBJ1-1; D uncertain. The CDR3 protein is CASSYGGYGVDTEAFF. The CDR3 nucleotides are TGTGCCAGCAGTTACGGAGGTTATGGGGTGGACACTGAAGCTTTCTTT.